The entry below describes one T cell receptor (beta chain). This clone has just a few counts. Its antigen target is currently unknown. Base qualities are not provided; no much larger clone lies one nucleotide away. This sample was taken from a study of cytomegalovirus exposure and HLA in healthy donors (dated by TCRdb to between 2016 and 2019). Notes on the research overall: In an earlier analysis of around 540 of the donors, about 270 Gb of sequence data and roughly 100 million unique TCR beta sequences from 150 million to 200 million T cells were reported. Roughly 310 gigabases of sequencing data and tens of millions of unique TCR sequences were included in an early release covering roughly 700 HLA-typed donors. Among the roughly 430 genotyped donors, 81% belonged to the genetic ancestry cluster associated with self-reported Caucasian donors. The aim of the study was to test whether cataloging public T cell receptors could identify signatures of past pathogen exposure. The study used immunosequencing to profile the T cell repertoires of several hundred subjects and linked those repertoires to cytomegalovirus serostatus. Besides the first cohort of 500 to 700 subjects, a separate validation cohort made up of around 120 different subjects was used. High-throughput TCR immunosequencing, statistical association of individual TCRs with disease status, and machine learning were combined to predict cytomegalovirus infection status. A later analysis re-examined previously published TCR beta repertoires from several hundred donors and added high-resolution HLA genotyping to investigate patterns of TCR occurrence. The later analysis used no new phenotypic data to find candidate immune exposures, relying instead on TCR beta sequences and their occurrence across donors. An earlier analysis of 587 of the donors used high-throughput TCR beta sequencing to judge whether each TCR beta V gene segment behaved as functional or pseudogenic. Donor age, sex, ethnicity and CMV serostatus were compiled together with the repertoire data. Genome-wide SNP genotypes for about 55% of the roughly 670 donors were used in a later genetic analysis, which treated that subset as a discovery cohort. Every discovery cohort repertoire had been produced on one sequencing platform. Both class I and class II loci were covered by HLA typing, at four-digit resolution. The number of typed donors differed by locus: about 629-630 for A, B, C, DRB1 and DQB1; 500 to 550 for DQA1; 606 for DPA1; and some 450 for DPB1. Roughly 5 DR-DQ haplotypes were handled as single units for association and clustering, since linkage in the cohort was strong. On average, roughly 240,000 unique TCR beta nucleotide sequences were sequenced per donor among more than 350 genotyped donors of the cohort, with roughly 20% of those sequences being non-productive.

The investigation overall reported the following: In a later analysis, some 18,000 TCR beta sequences were associated with specific HLA alleles at a false discovery rate of 0.05. Approximately 18 rarely observed V segments, including chromosome 9 orphons, were excluded from the earlier analysis of several hundred of the donors because counts were too low. V-gene and J-gene trimming of TCR beta chains was associated with a missense DCLRE1C variant in a later genetic analysis, and the association was replicated in an independent cohort. A further reported finding was that TCR beta sequences accurately predicted the HLA-A and HLA-B alleles for most subjects in the first cohort. Strong co-occurrence of HLA alleles, especially DR and DQ, made assigning TCR associations to individual alleles difficult. In a later genetic analysis, fewer N-insertions in productive TCRs were reported among donors in an Asian-associated ancestry cluster than the roughly 700-donor mean. Cytomegalovirus status was reported to be diagnosed by the classifier with high specificity and sensitivity in both the original and validation cohorts. This cohort had only TCR beta chains sequenced, and the lack of alpha or paired-chain data limited which features could be detected. Roughly uniform sequencing depth across donors was assumed in presence/absence analyses, although this assumption may not hold. In a later analysis, the rate of TCR association differed among HLA loci, with DRB1 alleles having the most associated TCRs and HLA-C alleles having the fewest. Linkage disequilibrium might explain the correlated functional status among segregating V segments, but an unknown experimental factor could not be excluded. Because some donors lacked HLA typing at each locus, the association tests relied only on the typed subset. The only immune exposure information available for the cohort was CMV serostatus. A later analysis found that HLA-associated TCR beta chains were more clonally expanded and had lower generation probabilities than equally common non-associated chains. An earlier analysis of approximately 590 of the donors showed that most TCR beta V segments appeared in productive rearrangements either about 87% or about 30% of the time, which broadly matched IMGT annotations. A group of highly shared sequence variants was considered likely to be a technical artifact of the sequencing pipeline. A later analysis reported that several top co-occurrence clusters appeared linked to parvovirus B19, influenza, CMV and Epstein-Barr virus. A few of the identified cytomegalovirus-associated TCR beta chains were confirmed in vitro to be specific for cytomegalovirus antigens. It was suggested by the authors that the approach could potentially be generalized to other disease states and immunological phenotypes. In the study, about 150 TCR beta chains were listed as associated with cytomegalovirus. A later analysis found that most CMV-associated TCR beta chains appeared HLA-restricted, with HLA associations seemingly driven largely by CMV exposure. Across donors, most TCR sequences were observed very rarely, whereas some public TCRs were present in many individuals.

In total, roughly 670 healthy bone marrow donors made up the cohort. Cohort members were all nominally healthy when sampled, although unrecorded immune exposures were likely present. The donor was CMV seronegative and belonged to the group of over 350 seronegative cohort members. A peripheral blood sample was provided by each donor, and peripheral blood mononuclear cells were used for TCR beta sequencing. Genomic DNA extraction from the blood cell samples was performed with the Qiagen DNeasy Blood Extraction Kit. Receptors were amplified or captured by the immunoSEQ multiplex PCR assay. For the multiplex PCR, a mixture combining 60 forward primers for TCR Vbeta segments and 13 reverse primers for TCR Jbeta segments was used. The CDR3 region of rearranged TCR beta genes was amplified from genomic DNA by a multiplex PCR assay. Amplified TCR beta libraries were sequenced as 87-base-pair reads on the Illumina HiSeq System. On the authors' methods: In a later analysis, tens of millions of unique TCR beta chains were counted across the 650 to 700 repertoires, and approximately 9.9 million of these chains were shared by at least two donors. Raw reads were error-corrected and collapsed into unique sequences by a nearest-neighbor algorithm in which closely related sequences were merged to remove PCR and sequencing errors. V, D and J gene segments were assigned by aligning CDR3 sequences to IMGT reference sequences. For a sequence to be retained, at least a six-nucleotide match to both a V gene segment and a J gene segment was required. A rearrangement was called productive if the CDR3 had no stop codons and remained in frame with V and J, and every other rearrangement was called non-productive. Following IMGT convention, CDR3 was defined as the stretch from the second conserved V-encoded cysteine to the conserved J-encoded phenylalanine. The earlier analysis of about 570 of the donors excluded any sequence lacking an unambiguous match to a single V gene segment. In an earlier analysis of several hundred of the donors, V segments were called functional above 56.7% productive rearrangements and were called segregating when the between-donor standard deviation exceeded 5%. To diagnose cytomegalovirus status from the catalog of TCR beta chain sequences, a statistical classification framework was built. V and J gene assignment, in a later analysis, came from comparing TCR nucleotide sequences with IMGT/GENE-DB human TR gene sequences. Using the TCRdist pipeline, a later analysis assigned CDR3 sequences along with most-parsimonious VDJ recombination scenarios. In a later analysis, every TCR beta chain was defined by the combination of its CDR3 amino acid sequence and its V-gene family, and reads without a unique V-gene family were dropped. A later analysis removed 500 to 650 highly shared, low-generation-probability nucleotide sequences to deal with suspected cross-contamination and a sequencing artifact. In a later analysis, a clonal expansion index for each public chain was calculated from normalized within-repertoire ranks of inferred template counts. In a later analysis, generation probabilities were computed using a VDJ recombination model fitted to out-of-frame rearrangements, and the results were checked against IGoR. In a later analysis, hypergeometric tests were used to score TCR-TCR, TCR-HLA and TCR-CMV co-occurrence, with a repertoire-size bias correction applied to TCR pairs. False discovery rates were estimated in a later analysis by permuting HLA or CMV assignments 20 times. In a later analysis, co-occurring TCRs were grouped using DBSCAN, with TCRdist sequence similarity added in when clustering inside HLA-allele-positive subsets. Co-occurrence clustering excluded repertoires with fewer than 30,000 or more than 120,000 public chains, plus five with anomalous nucleotide sharing. TCRdb obtained this table from immuneACCESS and retained in-frame rearrangements with V and J assigned. These tables miss some clones; where compared with another copy, unresolved V genes account for less than half of the shortfall, and the remainder is unexplained. The V and J calls and the clone size are those of that table, but D and trimming were determined from the DNA. A total of 100,000 to 150,000 clones appear in this sample, more than 65% of them only once. The ten most abundant clones make up roughly 1.5% of the sample.

The sequence was obtained from a woman between 18 and 29 years old in good health and CMV-seronegative. Sequences were obtained from PBMCs.

The nucleotide sequence is given as TGTGCCAGCAGTTTATCTGTTGGTGACAGGGGTTTTTATGGCTACACCTTC. Its protein is CASSLSVGDRGFYGYTF. The chain joins TRBV27 to TRBJ1-2; 8 bases in between match TRBD1. CDR1 and CDR2, looked up from the germline V gene (reference sequence), are MNHEY and SMNVEV. Measured from the cysteine to the phenylalanine, the CDR3 is 17 residues long. Of all the DNA, just the CDR3 is kept, 51 bases in frame from base 1. V ends up 0 bases short and J 5 bases short, with an unmatched junction base count of 11.